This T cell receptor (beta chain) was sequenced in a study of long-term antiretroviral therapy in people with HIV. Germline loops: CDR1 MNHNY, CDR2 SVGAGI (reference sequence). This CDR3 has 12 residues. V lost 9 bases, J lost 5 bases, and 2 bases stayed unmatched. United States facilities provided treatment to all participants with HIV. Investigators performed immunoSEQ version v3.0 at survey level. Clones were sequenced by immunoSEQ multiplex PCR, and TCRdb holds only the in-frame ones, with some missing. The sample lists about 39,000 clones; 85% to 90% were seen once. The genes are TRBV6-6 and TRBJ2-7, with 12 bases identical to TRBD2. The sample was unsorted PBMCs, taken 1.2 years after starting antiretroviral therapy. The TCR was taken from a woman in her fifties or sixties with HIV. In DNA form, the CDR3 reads TGTGCCAGTGGACTAGCGGGGAACGAGCAGTACTTC. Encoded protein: CASGLAGNEQYF.